This record concerns one T cell receptor beta chain sequence. Deletions cut 6 bases from V and 3 bases from J, with 12 bases between. Per the germline V gene, CDR1 is MDHEN and CDR2 is SYDVKM. This CDR3 region has 14 residues. This entry comes from a study of shared clonotypes between healthy human individuals. Assay execution took place at the deep level. Clones were sequenced by immunoSEQ multiplex PCR, and TCRdb holds only the in-frame ones, with some missing. Among approximately 180,000 clones listed, approximately 92% were seen once. Sequencing was performed on naive CD4+ T cells sorted from blood. Specified subset: CD45RA+ positively selected. The chain uses TRBV28 and TRBJ1-5; a possible D gene is TRBD1 (6 bases). The origin of this receptor is a woman aged 25 to 39 in good health. The CDR3 DNA follows: TGTGCCAGCAGGGGGGCTATTTTCAATCAGCCCCAGCATTTT. Amino acid sequence: CASRGAIFNQPQHF.